These T cell receptor beta chains were read from a single sample in a study of shared clonotypes between healthy human individuals. Sequencing used immunoSEQ multiplex PCR; TCRdb keeps in-frame clones, though not all of them. The sample has approximately 2.5 million clones; roughly nine tenths are singletons. The sequencing input was naive CD4+ T cells sorted from blood. The receptors were sampled from a man younger than 35 in good health. Each CDR3 is given with its conserved first and last residue. D genes are given only for firm matches. Expanded clones are given a class, and other clones once, few, many or no size at all.

abundance,v_gene,d_gene,j_gene,CDR3aa,CDR3nt
NA,TRBV7-3,NA,TRBJ2-1,CASSYPGLVNEQFF,TGTGCCAGCAGTTACCCAGGGTTGGTCAATGAGCAGTTCTTC
NA,TRBV28,NA,TRBJ1-2,CASSLRFKSRSGGYTF,TGTGCCAGCAGTCTGCGGTTCAAGAGTCGTTCGGGTGGCTACACCTTC
NA,TRBV27,NA,TRBJ1-2,CASSRPNRVGYTF,TGTGCCAGCAGCCGACCGAACAGGGTAGGCTACACCTTC
NA,TRBV19,NA,TRBJ2-2,CASSIAQKGNGELFF,TGTGCCAGTAGTATAGCGCAGAAGGGGAACGGGGAGCTGTTTTTT
NA,TRBV10-2,NA,TRBJ2-7,CASSIYGQGVYEQYF,TGCGCCAGCAGCATCTACGGACAAGGGGTTTACGAGCAGTACTTC
NA,TRBV27,TRBD1,TRBJ2-3,CASSSRTGTYTDTQYF,TGTGCCAGCAGTTCCCGGACAGGGACTTACACAGATACGCAGTATTTT
NA,TRBV30,NA,TRBJ2-2,CAWLSFLEGGELFF,TGTGCCTGGCTATCGTTCCTGGAAGGCGGGGAGCTGTTTTTT
NA,TRBV5-1,NA,TRBJ1-1,CASSLGGREAFF,TGCGCCAGCAGCTTGGGGGGCCGGGAGGCTTTCTTT
NA,TRBV6-6,TRBD1,TRBJ1-1,CASSWGQGDTEAFF,TGTGCCAGCAGTTGGGGACAGGGGGACACTGAAGCTTTCTTT
few,TRBV5-1,TRBD1,TRBJ1-1,CASSLQGDTEAFF,TGCGCCAGCAGTCTACAGGGGGACACTGAAGCTTTCTTT
NA,TRBV5-1,NA,TRBJ1-5,CASSLGDSLNQPQHF,TGCGCCAGCAGCTTGGGCGACAGCCTCAATCAGCCCCAGCATTTT
NA,TRBV7-2,TRBD2,TRBJ2-3,CASSPGLAGGVTDTQYF,TGTGCCAGCAGCCCGGGACTAGCGGGAGGGGTGACAGATACGCAGTATTTT
NA,TRBV7-9,TRBD1,TRBJ1-6,CASSGTGGLRYNSPLHF,TGTGCCAGCAGCGGGACAGGGGGCTTGAGGTATAATTCACCCCTCCACTTT
NA,TRBV5-1,TRBD1,TRBJ1-1,CASSFGTGVNEAFF,TGCGCCAGCAGCTTTGGGACAGGGGTGAATGAAGCTTTCTTT
few,TRBV28,TRBD1,TRBJ1-1,CASSLPGTGNTEAFF,TGTGCCAGCAGTTTACCCGGGACAGGGAACACTGAAGCTTTCTTT
NA,TRBV29-1,NA,TRBJ1-1,CSVIRTTEAFF,TGCAGCGTTATAAGGACCACTGAAGCTTTCTTT
NA,TRBV5-4,NA,TRBJ2-1,CAISGTPYNEQFF,TGTGCCATCTCCGGGACCCCCTACAATGAGCAGTTCTTC
NA,TRBV6-1,TRBD1,TRBJ2-7,CASSESVGQFYEQYF,TGTGCCAGCAGTGAGTCTGTGGGACAGTTCTACGAGCAGTACTTC
NA,TRBV11-2,NA,TRBJ2-1,CASSLGNQGYNEQFF,TGTGCCAGCAGCTTAGGCAACCAGGGCTACAATGAGCAGTTCTTC
NA,TRBV18,TRBD2,TRBJ2-3,CASSPLAGDDTQYF,TGTGCCAGCTCACCATTGGCGGGGGATGATACGCAGTATTTT
few,TRBV6-6,NA,TRBJ2-2,CASSPQGTTGELFF,TGTGCCAGCAGCCCCCAGGGAACCACCGGGGAGCTGTTTTTT
NA,TRBV11-2,NA,TRBJ2-1,CASSPLSPLQTGPYNEQFF,TGTGCCAGCAGCCCACTGTCTCCGCTACAAACAGGGCCTTACAATGAGCAGTTCTTC
NA,TRBV5-1,TRBD1,TRBJ2-2,CASSSRDSYTGELFF,TGCGCCAGCAGCTCCCGGGACAGCTACACCGGGGAGCTGTTTTTT
NA,TRBV18,TRBD1,TRBJ2-7,CASSPGTGTGSYEQYF,TGTGCCAGCTCCCCGGGAACCGGGACAGGTTCCTACGAGCAGTACTTC
few,TRBV14,NA,TRBJ1-6,CASSSLSGNSPLHF,TGTGCCAGCAGCTCGTTAAGCGGCAATTCACCCCTCCACTTT
NA,TRBV27,TRBD2,TRBJ2-7,CASSRWEGSYEQYF,TGTGCCAGCAGTCGATGGGAGGGATCCTACGAGCAGTACTTC
NA,TRBV2,NA,TRBJ1-2,CASSVPFSGGYTF,TGTGCCAGCAGTGTACCATTCTCGGGAGGCTACACCTTC
NA,TRBV6-5,NA,TRBJ1-5,CASSPSTNNQPQHF,TGTGCCAGCAGCCCCTCGACTAACAATCAGCCCCAGCATTTT
NA,TRBV11-2,NA,TRBJ1-2,CASSLAGAFPSTYGYTF,TGTGCCAGCAGCTTAGCAGGGGCCTTTCCTTCTACCTATGGCTACACCTTC
NA,TRBV6-1,NA,TRBJ2-1,CASRGYNEQFF,TGTGCCAGCAGGGGGTACAATGAGCAGTTCTTC
NA,TRBV7-2,NA,TRBJ2-1,CASSSPRGEQFF,TGTGCCAGCAGCTCCCCTCGGGGGGAGCAGTTCTTC
NA,TRBV29-1,TRBD2,TRBJ2-5,CSVGLAAYQETQYF,TGCAGCGTTGGACTAGCGGCGTACCAAGAGACCCAGTACTTC
NA,TRBV15,TRBD1,TRBJ2-7,CATSPPGQGAYEQYF,TGTGCCACCAGCCCTCCGGGACAGGGAGCCTACGAGCAGTACTTC
NA,TRBV7-3,NA,TRBJ1-2,CASSLLGQGRDGYTF,TGTGCCAGCAGCTTACTCGGCCAGGGTAGGGATGGCTACACCTTC
NA,TRBV30,NA,TRBJ1-4,CAWNRDDEKLFF,TGTGCCTGGAATCGGGACGATGAAAAACTGTTTTTT
NA,TRBV5-1,NA,TRBJ1-2,CASSPGVGYGYTF,TGCGCCAGCAGCCCAGGGGTGGGGTATGGCTACACCTTC
NA,TRBV19,NA,TRBJ1-6,CASSPRGGRYLNSPLHF,TGTGCCAGTAGTCCCCGCGGTGGGCGCTACCTTAATTCACCCCTCCACTTT
NA,TRBV7-9,NA,TRBJ1-4,CASSLTRDIPKLFF,TGTGCCAGCAGCCTAACCCGGGACATCCCAAAACTGTTTTTT
NA,TRBV30,TRBD2,TRBJ2-5,CAWTGGRYETQYF,TGTGCCTGGACGGGGGGGCGGTACGAGACCCAGTACTTC
once,TRBV5-1,TRBD2,TRBJ2-5,CASSLDGLGGETQYF,TGCGCCAGCAGCTTGGATGGACTAGGTGGTGAGACCCAGTACTTC
NA,TRBV6-1,NA,TRBJ1-1,CASSPTRGNTEAFF,TGTGCCAGCAGTCCCACGAGGGGGAACACTGAAGCTTTCTTT
NA,TRBV5-6,TRBD2,TRBJ2-1,CASIPGGRSSYNEQFF,TGTGCCAGCATCCCGGGCGGGAGGAGCTCCTACAATGAGCAGTTCTTC
NA,TRBV7-2,NA,TRBJ2-2,CASSARGGADTGELFF,TGTGCCAGCAGCGCGAGGGGGGGCGCGGACACCGGGGAGCTGTTTTTT
NA,TRBV6-6,NA,TRBJ2-2,CASSLSGGRGELFF,TGTGCCAGCAGTTTATCAGGGGGGCGAGGGGAGCTGTTTTTT
NA,TRBV5-1,TRBD1,TRBJ2-7,CASSSRPGTGLLYEQYF,TGCGCCAGCAGCAGTAGACCCGGGACAGGGCTGTTATACGAGCAGTACTTC
few,TRBV18,NA,TRBJ1-1,CASSPVGGMGDTEAFF,TGTGCCAGCTCACCAGTGGGGGGCATGGGAGACACTGAAGCTTTCTTT
NA,TRBV2,TRBD1,TRBJ1-1,CASSRDRWGNTEAFF,TGTGCCAGCAGCCGGGACAGGTGGGGGAACACTGAAGCTTTCTTT
NA,TRBV6-1,NA,TRBJ2-7,CASSEERYEQYF,TGTGCCAGCAGTGAAGAAAGGTACGAGCAGTACTTC
NA,TRBV19,NA,TRBJ1-1,CASSGPAGFNTEAFF,TGTGCCAGTAGTGGGCCGGCGGGGTTTAACACTGAAGCTTTCTTT
NA,TRBV10-3,TRBD2,TRBJ2-1,CAISGIAGAESEQFF,TGTGCCATCAGTGGAATAGCGGGAGCGGAGTCTGAGCAGTTCTTC
NA,TRBV27,TRBD1,TRBJ2-7,CASSSTGTGTYEQYF,TGTGCCAGCAGCTCCACCGGGACAGGGACTTACGAGCAGTACTTC
NA,TRBV5-1,NA,TRBJ2-3,CASSSQGGGDTQYF,TGCGCCAGCAGCTCCCAGGGTGGTGGAGATACGCAGTATTTT
few,TRBV12-5,NA,TRBJ1-1,CASGPQVNTEAFF,TGTGCTAGTGGACCTCAAGTGAACACTGAAGCTTTCTTT
NA,TRBV4-3,TRBD1,TRBJ1-1,CASSPQGGNTEAFF,TGCGCCAGCAGCCCCCAGGGGGGAAACACTGAAGCTTTCTTT
NA,TRBV4-1,NA,TRBJ2-5,CASSRPRETQYF,TGCGCCAGCAGCCGACCCAGGGAGACCCAGTACTTC
NA,TRBV27,TRBD1,TRBJ1-2,CASNRGQGIGGYTF,TGTGCCAGTAATAGGGGACAGGGGATAGGCGGCTACACCTTC
NA,TRBV2,NA,TRBJ2-2,CASSEWVGDTGELFF,TGTGCCAGCAGTGAATGGGTAGGGGACACCGGGGAGCTGTTTTTT
NA,TRBV6-6,NA,TRBJ1-3,CASSSASTGNTIYF,TGTGCCAGCAGTTCCGCGAGTACTGGAAACACCATATATTTT
NA,TRBV5-6,TRBD1,TRBJ1-4,CASSTQGGLNEKLFF,TGTGCCAGCAGCACTCAGGGGGGTCTTAATGAAAAACTGTTTTTT